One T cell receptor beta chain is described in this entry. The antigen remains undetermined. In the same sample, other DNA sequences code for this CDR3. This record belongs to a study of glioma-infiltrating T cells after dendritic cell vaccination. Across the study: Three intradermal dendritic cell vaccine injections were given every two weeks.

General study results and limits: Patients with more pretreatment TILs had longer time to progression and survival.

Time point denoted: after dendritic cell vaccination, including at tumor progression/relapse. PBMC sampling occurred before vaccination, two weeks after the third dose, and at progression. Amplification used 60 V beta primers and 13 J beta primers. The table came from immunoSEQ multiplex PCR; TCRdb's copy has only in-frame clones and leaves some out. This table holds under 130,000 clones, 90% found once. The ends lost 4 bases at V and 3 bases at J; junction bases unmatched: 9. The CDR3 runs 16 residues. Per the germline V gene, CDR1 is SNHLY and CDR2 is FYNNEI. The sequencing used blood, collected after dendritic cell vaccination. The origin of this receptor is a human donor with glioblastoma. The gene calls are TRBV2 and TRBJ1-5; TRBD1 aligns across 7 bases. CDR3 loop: CASSGSTGSPNQPQHF. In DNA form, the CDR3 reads TGTGCCAGCAGTGGCTCGACAGGGAGCCCCAATCAGCCCCAGCATTTT.